This TCR beta chain was captured in a study of cytomegalovirus exposure and HLA in healthy donors. The CDR3 is 13 residues long. Trimming shortened V by 0 bases and J by 5 bases, and 7 bases separated the two germline ends. Germline lookup yields CDR1 MNHNY and CDR2 SVGAGI (reference sequence). Researchers ran the PCR with 60 Vbeta and 13 Jbeta primers. Produced via immunoSEQ multiplex PCR; TCRdb's table is partial and in-frame only. The sample records around 200,000 clones, roughly 89% being singletons. The chain combines TRBV6-6 with TRBJ2-5; D is unclear. The TCR was taken from a woman in her late teens or twenties in good health and CMV-seronegative. Sequencing used PBMCs. The CDR3 sequence: CASSYSRLETQYF. DNA of the CDR3: TGTGCCAGCAGTTACTCGAGATTGGAGACCCAGTACTTC.